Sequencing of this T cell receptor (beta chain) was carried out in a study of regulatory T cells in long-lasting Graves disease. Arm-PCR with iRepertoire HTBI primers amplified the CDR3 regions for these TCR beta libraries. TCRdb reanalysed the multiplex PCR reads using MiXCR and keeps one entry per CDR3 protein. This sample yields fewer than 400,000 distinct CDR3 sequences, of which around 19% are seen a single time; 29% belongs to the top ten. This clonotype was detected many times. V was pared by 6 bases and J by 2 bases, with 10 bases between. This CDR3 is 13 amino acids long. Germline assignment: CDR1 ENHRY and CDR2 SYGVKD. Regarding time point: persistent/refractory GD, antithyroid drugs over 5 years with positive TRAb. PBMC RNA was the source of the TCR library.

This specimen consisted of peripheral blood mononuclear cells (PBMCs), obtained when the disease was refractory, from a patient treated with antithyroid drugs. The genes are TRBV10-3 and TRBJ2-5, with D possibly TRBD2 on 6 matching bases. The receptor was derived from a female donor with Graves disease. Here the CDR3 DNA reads TGTGCCATCAGAAGGGACTTACAAGAGACCCAGTACTTC. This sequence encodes CAIRRDLQETQYF.